This is a list of T cell receptor beta chains from one sample in a study of T-cell reconstitution after alpha-beta-depleted transplantation in children. TCRdb redid the calling of the PCR reads with MiXCR, one entry per CDR3 protein. The table lists about 440,000 distinct CDR3 sequences, about 40% of them singletons, with under 30% in the top ten. The sample consisted of PBMCs, taken before TCRalphabeta/CD19-depleted stem cell transplant. The receptors stem from a girl aged 2-10 years with aplastic anemia, due to receive a stem cell transplant. CDR3s include the opening cysteine and the closing phenylalanine or tryptophan. D genes are given only for firm matches. Clone size is stated in some rows and not others, as once, few, many or a class when expanded.

clone_size	d_call	j_call	v_call	cdr3_nt	cdr3_aa
few	-	TRBJ1-2	TRBV18	TGTGCCAGCTCGCCGCAGGGAATCGATGGCTACACCTTC	CASSPQGIDGYTF
-	TRBD1	TRBJ2-5	TRBV5-1	TGCGCCAGCAGCACCTGGGACAGGGCCCAAGAGACCCAGTCCTTC	CASSTWDRAQETQSF
-	-	TRBJ2-3	TRBV7-6	TGTGCCAGCAGCTTAGCAGGGTCTACGACCACAGATACGCAGTATTTT	CASSLAGSTTTDTQYF
many	-	TRBJ2-1	TRBV9	TGTGCCAGCAGCGCCTCCGACTTAGGGAAGTACAATGAGCAGTTCTTC	CASSASDLGKYNEQFF
-	TRBD1	TRBJ1-2	TRBV5-1	TGCGCCAACAGCTACATCAGGGGGCGCGAGACTGGCTACACCTTC	CANSYIRGRETGYTF
many	-	TRBJ2-1	TRBV12-3/TRBV12-4	TGTGCCAGCAGTTTAGATATCCCCGGGGCTACCAACGAGCAGTTCTTC	CASSLDIPGATNEQFF
-	-	TRBJ2-1	TRBV20-1	TGCAGTGCTAGAGATCTTGGTGAGCAGTTCTTC	CSARDLGEQFF
few	-	TRBJ2-3	TRBV20-1	TGCAGTGCCGAAGGAAAAGCGGTTACAGATACGCAGTATTTT	CSAEGKAVTDTQYF
-	-	TRBJ2-3	TRBV20-1	TGCAGTGTTCCGACAGCCACAGATACGCAGTATTTT	CSVPTATDTQYF
many	-	TRBJ2-3	TRBV20-1	TGCAGTGCTAGAGCTAGCACAGATACGCAGTATTTT	CSARASTDTQYF
-	-	TRBJ2-3	TRBV29-1	TGCAGCGTTGGATACAGGGGCACAGATACGCAGTATTTT	CSVGYRGTDTQYF
-	-	TRBJ1-1	TRBV29-1	TGCAGCGTGGTTCTGCGGGGAGGGGTCACTGAAGCTTTCTTT	CSVVLRGGVTEAFF
many	TRBD1	TRBJ2-7	TRBV30	TGTGCCTGGACCACTCGGACAGGGCTAGCCTACGAGCAGTACTTC	CAWTTRTGLAYEQYF
-	TRBD2	TRBJ2-2	TRBV5-1	TGCGCCAGCAGCACCCTACTAGCGGGGGGGCCTGCCGGGGAGCTGTTTTTT	CASSTLLAGGPAGELFF
-	-	TRBJ2-5	TRBV6-2/TRBV6-3	TGTGCCAGCACCAAAACGTACAGGGGAGGGCAAGAGACCCAGTACTTC	CASTKTYRGGQETQYF
-	-	TRBJ2-3	TRBV27	TGTGCCAGCAGCCGGGGCCCAGATACGCAGTATTTT	CASSRGPDTQYF
many	TRBD2	TRBJ2-1	TRBV20-1	TGCAGTGCTAGAAGCGGGACCGAGCCCTACAATGAGCAGTTCTTC	CSARSGTEPYNEQFF
-	-	TRBJ1-1	TRBV4-1	TGCGCCAGCAGCCAAGAAGCAGGGTGGGCTGAAGCTTTCTTT	CASSQEAGWAEAFF
-	-	TRBJ2-7	TRBV28	TGTGCCAGCCGTGACAGGTACGAGCAGTACTTC	CASRDRYEQYF
many	-	TRBJ1-5	TRBV25-1	TGTGCCAGCAGTGAATACACTGCCAATCAGCCCCAGCATTTT	CASSEYTANQPQHF
-	-	TRBJ2-6	TRBV7-9	TGTGCCAGCAGCCTCGGGACCGGTAGCTCTGGGGCCAACGTCCTGACTTTC	CASSLGTGSSGANVLTF
-	-	TRBJ1-4	TRBV7-9	TGTGCCAGCAGCTTCGGAGTAGGCGGTAAAAAACTGTTTTTT	CASSFGVGGKKLFF
-	TRBD2	TRBJ2-1	TRBV9	TGTGCCAGCAGCGTAGTAGGTAGCGGGACGGAAAATGAGCAGTTCTTC	CASSVVGSGTENEQFF
-	TRBD2	TRBJ2-1	TRBV7-9	TGTGCCAGCAGCTTAGCGGGACTAGCGGGAGCAAACAATGAGCAGTTCTTC	CASSLAGLAGANNEQFF
-	TRBD1	TRBJ1-5	TRBV11-2	TGTGCCAGCAGCCCAACAGGGGGTCAGCCCCAGCATTTT	CASSPTGGQPQHF
few	-	TRBJ2-1	TRBV3-1	TGTGCCAGCAGCCAGTGGGGATCACACAGCGATGAGCAGTTCTTC	CASSQWGSHSDEQFF
-	-	TRBJ2-7	TRBV20-1	TGCAGTGCTAGGGGTTCGGGCAGAACCTACGAGCAGTACTTC	CSARGSGRTYEQYF
many	TRBD2	TRBJ2-3	TRBV29-1	TGCAGCGTTGTGGTGGCTAGCGGGTTGACAGATACGCAGTATTTT	CSVVVASGLTDTQYF
-	-	TRBJ1-6	TRBV20-1	TGCAGTGCTAGAGGTCAGGGTTCGGGTTCACCCCTCCACTTT	CSARGQGSGSPLHF
-	TRBD2	TRBJ2-5	TRBV6-1	TGTGCCAGCAGGAGGACTAGCGCCCCCAAAGAGACCCAGTACTTC	CASRRTSAPKETQYF
-	TRBD1	TRBJ2-1	TRBV7-9	TGTGCCAGCAGCTTAGGTAAGGGACAGAGCTCCTACAATGAGCAGTTCTTC	CASSLGKGQSSYNEQFF
once	TRBD2	TRBJ2-5	TRBV6-2/TRBV6-3	TGTGCCAGCAGTTACTCGGATGCTCCTAGCGGGAGGACGGGGGAGACCCAGTACTTC	CASSYSDAPSGRTGETQYF
-	-	TRBJ2-7	TRBV12-3/TRBV12-4	TGTGCCAGCAGTTTCGTCAGGGGCTACGAGCAGTACTTC	CASSFVRGYEQYF
few	TRBD2	TRBJ2-1	TRBV20-1	TGCAGCGTCGGGACTAGCGGGAGTATCTACAATGAGCAGTTCTTC	CSVGTSGSIYNEQFF
-	TRBD1	TRBJ1-2	TRBV6-1	TGTGCCAGCAGTGAATACAGGGGGCCCGGCTATGGCTACACCTTC	CASSEYRGPGYGYTF
-	TRBD1	TRBJ1-2	TRBV10-3	TGTGCCATCAGCAAGGACAGGGAAAGTCGTGGCTACACCTTC	CAISKDRESRGYTF
-	TRBD1	TRBJ2-2	TRBV6-5	TGTGCCAGCAGTTTCCCAGGGGGCGCGAACACCGGGGAGCTGTTTTTT	CASSFPGGANTGELFF
-	-	TRBJ2-1	TRBV18	TGTGCCAGCTCACCACTCGGACTATCCTACAATGAGCAGTTCTTC	CASSPLGLSYNEQFF
-	-	TRBJ2-7	TRBV27	TGTGCCAGCAGAAAGTCCGGGGGCGGAACCTACGAGCAGTACTTC	CASRKSGGGTYEQYF
once	-	TRBJ1-5	TRBV20-1	TGCAGTGCCCCCGGGGGGGGTGGGCGCAATCAGCCCCAGCATTTT	CSAPGGGGRNQPQHF
-	TRBD2	TRBJ2-1	TRBV7-2	TGTGCCAGCAGCTTAGCGGGGCTAGCGGGGCCGGGGGGAGGTGAGCAGTTCTTC	CASSLAGLAGPGGGEQFF
few	TRBD2	TRBJ2-7	TRBV12-3/TRBV12-4	TGTGCCAGCAGCACTAGCGGGGGGGCTTACGAGCAGTACTTC	CASSTSGGAYEQYF
many	-	TRBJ2-3	TRBV24-1	TGTGCCACCAGGGACACAGATACGCAGTATTTT	CATRDTDTQYF